These 17 T cell receptor beta chains came from one sample sequenced in a study of blood T cell repertoires in COVID-19. Measured with immunoSEQ multiplex PCR; TCRdb has only the in-frame clones, and not every one. The table has about 400,000 clones, more than 85% seen once. Input material: peripheral blood. These receptors were collected from a human donor in a cohort sampled during active COVID-19.

The chain is built from TRBV27 and TRBJ1-1, with no clear D. Germline CDR1 MNHEY, CDR2 SMNVEV (reference sequence). Trimming stripped 3 bases from V and 11 bases from J, with 16 bases between. The CDR3 is 13 residues long. The chain's CDR3 is CASSFSWESWAFF. In DNA, the CDR3 is TGTGCCAGCAGTTTTAGTTGGGAGTCATGGGCTTTCTTT.

This chain joins TRBV7-9 and TRBJ2-3, with 10 nucleotides matching TRBD2. CDR3 length equals 17 residues. J lost 0 bases, V lost 10 bases, and 13 bases had no gene match. CDR1 and CDR2 from the germline V gene are SEHNR and FQNEAQ (reference sequence). CDR3: CATNAPTSGRSTDTQYF. The CDR3 DNA reads as TGTGCCACCAACGCCCCGACTAGCGGGCGTAGCACAGATACGCAGTATTTT. The full variable domain, its missing parts supplied by reference TRBV7-9 and TRBJ2-3, is DTGVSQNPRHKITKRGQNVTFRCDPISEHNRLYWYRQTLGQGPEFLTYFQNEAQLEKSRLLSDRFSAERPKGSFSTLEIQRTEQGDSAMYLCATNAPTSGRSTDTQYFGPGTRLTVL.

The genes are TRBV27 and TRBJ2-7; D perhaps matches TRBD1 (6 bases). The CDR3 totals 14 residues. CDR1 and CDR2 from the germline V gene are MNHEY and SMNVEV (reference sequence). The V end lost 3 bases, the J end lost 4 bases, and 13 bases lay between the germline ends. In DNA, the CDR3 is TGTGCCAGCAGTTTGAGGGGACACCAATACGAGCAGTACTTC. It is translated as CASSLRGHQYEQYF.

The chain links TRBV24-1 to TRBJ2-3, with a weak D call TRBD2 (5 bases). The CDR3 length is 11 residues. Germline loops: CDR1 KGHDR, CDR2 SFDVKD. Trimming cost V 5 bases and J 6 bases, with 5 bases left between them. The CDR3 DNA reads as TGTGCCACCAGTGCGGGGGATACGCAGTATTTT. Residues: CATSAGDTQYF.

The CDR3 reads CASSALDRGGTYGYTF. CDR3 coding DNA: TGTGCCAGTAGTGCCCTCGACAGGGGAGGAACCTATGGCTACACCTTC. The J gene is TRBJ1-2, the V gene TRBV19; 8 bases agree with TRBD1. Germline CDR1 LNHDA, CDR2 SQIVND (reference sequence). Trimming at V came to 5 bases and at J to 4 bases, leaving 12 bases not matched to a gene. This CDR3 comprises 16 residues.

This rearrangement joins TRBV30 to TRBJ2-3, with 14 bases that match TRBD2. Germline V CDR1 and CDR2: GTSNPN, SVGIG (reference sequence). The ends lost 2 bases at V and 5 bases at J; junction bases unmatched: 6. The CDR3 is made up of 16 amino acids. As DNA, the CDR3 is TGTGCCTGGAGTAGGGGACTAGCGGGAGCCCGAGATACGCAGTATTTT. Translation gives CAWSRGLAGARDTQYF.

This sequence joins TRBV5-1 and TRBJ2-5; weak D call: TRBD1 (6 bases). The germline V gene encodes CDR1 SGHRS and CDR2 YFSETQ. Trimming pared 4 bases from V and 0 bases from J, leaving 7 bases between. The CDR3 is 13 amino acids. The CDR3 loop is CASSGQYQETQYF. In DNA, the CDR3 is TGCGCCAGCAGCGGACAGTACCAAGAGACCCAGTACTTC.

V usage is TRBV6-1 and J usage is TRBJ2-7; perhaps TRBD2 as D (5 bases). The CDR3 spans 14 residues. Per the germline V gene, CDR1 is MNHNS and CDR2 is SASEGT. Trimming took 0 bases from V and 7 from J, leaving 13 bases between them. In nucleotides, the CDR3 is TGTGCCAGCAGTGAAGCCCCGGGAACGGGGGAGCAGTACTTC. Protein product: CASSEAPGTGEQYF.

The rearrangement joins TRBV30 to TRBJ1-1; 10 nucleotides align to TRBD1. The CDR3 spans 15 residues. CDR1 GTSNPN and CDR2 SVGIG come from the germline V gene (reference sequence). The V gene end was trimmed by 2 bases and the J gene end by 1 base; junction bases not matched to a gene: 4. CDR3 DNA: TGTGCCTGGAGTAAAGACAGGGGGCAGAACACTGAAGCTTTCTTT. Translation gives CAWSKDRGQNTEAFF.

This clone came up a few times. The rearrangement joins TRBV11-1 to TRBJ1-5; D uncertain. In germline, CDR1 is SGHAT, CDR2 FQDESV (reference sequence). V was shortened by 1 base and J by 4 bases, with 5 bases between the two germline ends. There are 13 residues in the CDR3. The CDR3 DNA is TGTGCCAGCAGCTTAGGAGAAAATCAGCCCCAGCATTTT. Residues: CASSLGENQPQHF.

This chain links TRBV4-1 with TRBJ2-1; 10 nucleotides agree with TRBD2. With V trimmed by 6 bases and J by 10 bases, 12 bases remained unmatched. The CDR3 is 15 amino acids. Germline lookup yields CDR1 MGHRA and CDR2 YSYEKL. The CDR3 reads CASRAGAGGPREQFF. As DNA, the CDR3 is TGCGCCAGCAGAGCGGGAGCGGGAGGGCCTAGGGAGCAGTTCTTC.

The chain has TRBV6-5 and TRBJ1-2; 8 bases align to TRBD1. The junction had 4 bases not matched to a gene; V was cut back by 1 base and J by 6 bases. Germline values: CDR1 MNHEY, CDR2 SVGAGI. The CDR3 has 14 amino acids. The CDR3 sequence: CASSYWTGRHGYTF. The CDR3, as DNA: TGTGCCAGCAGTTACTGGACAGGGCGACATGGCTACACCTTC.

The V call is TRBV19, the J call TRBJ1-5, with D hard to call. Between the trimmed V and J ends, which lost 5 bases and 3 bases, there was a span of 14 bases. This CDR3 has 15 residues. Germline V gene sequence: CDR1 LNHDA, CDR2 SQIVND (reference sequence). In DNA form, the CDR3 reads TGTGCCAGTAGTGGCTGGGAGGGTTACAATCAGCCCCAGCATTTT. This sequence encodes CASSGWEGYNQPQHF.

The genes are TRBV4-2 and TRBJ2-5; no firm D call. Germline V gives CDR1 LGHNA, CDR2 YNFKEQ. The CDR3 loop spans 12 amino acids. V gave up 1 base and J gave up 3 bases, with 3 bases separating them. This CDR3 reads CASSQAKETQYF. CDR3 bases: TGTGCCAGCAGCCAAGCTAAAGAGACCCAGTACTTC.

Concerning this clone: Mismatch with germline at one junction end may stem from a read error. V is TRBV7-7 and J is TRBJ2-5, with a weak D call TRBD2 (5 bases). CDR1 SSHAT and CDR2 FNYEAQ come from the germline V gene (reference sequence). CDR3 length: 13 amino acids. CDR3 loop: CASSPSSEETQYF. The CDR3 nucleotides read TGTGCTAGCAGCCCTAGCTCCGAAGAGACCCAGTACTTC.

The CDR3 protein is CASSQTQGLGQPQHF. DNA of the CDR3: TGTGCCAGCAGTCAAACACAGGGATTGGGTCAGCCCCAGCATTTT. V gene TRBV27 combines with J gene TRBJ1-5; D possibly corresponds to TRBD1 (6 bases). CDR3 size: 15 residues. In germline, CDR1 is MNHEY, CDR2 SMNVEV (reference sequence). With 5 bases removed from V and 6 bases from J, the gap between germline ends came to 17 bases.

V gene TRBV2 combines with J gene TRBJ1-2; TRBD1 aligns across 7 bases. Germline V gene sequence: CDR1 SNHLY, CDR2 FYNNEI. The CDR3 extends over 15 amino acids. Trimming cost V 3 bases and J 4 bases; bases outside gene matches: 8. This CDR3 is CASSDLEGAGYGYTF. For the CDR3, the DNA is TGTGCCAGCAGTGATTTGGAGGGGGCGGGCTATGGCTACACCTTC.